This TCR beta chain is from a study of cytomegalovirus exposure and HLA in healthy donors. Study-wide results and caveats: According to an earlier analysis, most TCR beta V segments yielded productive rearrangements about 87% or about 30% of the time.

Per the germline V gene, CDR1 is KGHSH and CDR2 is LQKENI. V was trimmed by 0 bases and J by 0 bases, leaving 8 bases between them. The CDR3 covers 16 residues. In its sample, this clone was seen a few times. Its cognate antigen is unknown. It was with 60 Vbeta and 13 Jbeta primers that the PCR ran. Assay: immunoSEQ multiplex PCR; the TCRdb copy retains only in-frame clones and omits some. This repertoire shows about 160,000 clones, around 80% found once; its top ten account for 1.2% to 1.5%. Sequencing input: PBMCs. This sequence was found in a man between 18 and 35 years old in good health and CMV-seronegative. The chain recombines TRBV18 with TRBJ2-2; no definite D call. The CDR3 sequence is CASSPPALTNTGELFF. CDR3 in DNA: TGTGCCAGCTCACCACCGGCCCTTACGAACACCGGGGAGCTGTTTTTT.